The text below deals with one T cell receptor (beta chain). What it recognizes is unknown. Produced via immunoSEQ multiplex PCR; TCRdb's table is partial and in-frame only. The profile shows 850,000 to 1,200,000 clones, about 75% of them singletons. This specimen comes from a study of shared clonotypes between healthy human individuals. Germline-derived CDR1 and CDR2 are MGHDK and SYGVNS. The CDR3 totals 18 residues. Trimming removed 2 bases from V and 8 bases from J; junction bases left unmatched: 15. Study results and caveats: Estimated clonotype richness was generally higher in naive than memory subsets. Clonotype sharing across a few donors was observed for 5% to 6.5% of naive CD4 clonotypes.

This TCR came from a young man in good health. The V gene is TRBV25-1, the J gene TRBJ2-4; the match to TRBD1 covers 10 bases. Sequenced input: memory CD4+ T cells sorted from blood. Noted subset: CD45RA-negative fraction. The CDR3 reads CASSENPGQGTGRYIQYF. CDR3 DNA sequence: TGTGCCAGCAGTGAAAATCCGGGACAGGGGACAGGAAGATACATTCAGTACTTC. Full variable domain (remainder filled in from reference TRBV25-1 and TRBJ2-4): EADIYQTPRYLVIGTGKKITLECSQTMGHDKMYWYQQDPGMELHLIHYSYGVNSTEKGDLSSESTVSRIRTEHFPLTLESARPSHTSQYLCASSENPGQGTGRYIQYFGAGTRLSVL.